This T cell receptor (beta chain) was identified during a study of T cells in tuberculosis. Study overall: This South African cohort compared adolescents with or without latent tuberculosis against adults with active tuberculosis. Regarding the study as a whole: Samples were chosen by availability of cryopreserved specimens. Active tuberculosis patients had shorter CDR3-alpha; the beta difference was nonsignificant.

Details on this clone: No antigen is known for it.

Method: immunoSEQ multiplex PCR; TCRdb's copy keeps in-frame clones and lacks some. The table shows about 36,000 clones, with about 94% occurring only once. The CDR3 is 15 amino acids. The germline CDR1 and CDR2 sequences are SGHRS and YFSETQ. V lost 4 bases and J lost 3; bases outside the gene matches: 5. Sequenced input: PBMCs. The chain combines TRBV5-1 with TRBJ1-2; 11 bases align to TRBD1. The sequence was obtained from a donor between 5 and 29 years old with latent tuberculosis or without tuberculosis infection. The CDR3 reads CASSKSGQGDYGYTF. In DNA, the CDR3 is TGCGCCAGCAGCAAATCGGGACAGGGGGACTATGGCTACACCTTC.